The TCR beta chain described here comes from a study of T cell clonality in common variable immunodeficiency. Produced via immunoSEQ multiplex PCR; TCRdb's table is partial and in-frame only. Listed here are roughly 70,000 clones without any singletons, the top ten holding about 1.7%. General study points: Compared with controls, CVID subjects had fewer shared TCRbeta clones. CVID subjects showed higher TCRbeta clonality than healthy controls. Authors noted CVID clonality's cause needs subpopulation repertoire sequencing.

This clone occurred many times. Its antigen remains unknown. Sequence at one end of the junction differs from germline and may be a read error. The origin of this receptor is a person aged 18 to 75 in good health. The sequenced sample consisted of peripheral blood mononuclear cells.

The CDR3 protein is CAGSIGQVSATDTQYF. The sequenced CDR3 bases are TGTGCCGGCAGCATCGGACAGGTCTCAGCCACAGATACG. This chain links TRBV9 with TRBJ2-3; 7 bases are a match to TRBD1. The CDR3 end lies 3 residues beyond the end of the read and is filled in from the germline J gene. Germline V gives CDR1 SGDLS, CDR2 YYNGEE. The CDR3 runs to 16 residues.